The source of this TCR beta chain is a study of CD8+ T cells in alopecia areata. Noted treatment: oral pan-JAK inhibitor, 5-10 mg twice daily. Alopecia areata patients provided lesional scalp punch biopsies and peripheral blood. cDNA serving as the sequencing template came from extracted, reverse transcribed RNA. Data came from immunoSEQ multiplex PCR; TCRdb stores just in-frame clones and leaves some out. The sample includes fewer than 250,000 clones, less than 45% of them seen just once. V lost 2 bases and J lost 8, with 12 bases in between. The germline V gene encodes CDR1 MNHEY and CDR2 SVGAGI. The CDR3 covers 14 residues.

This chain links TRBV6-5 with TRBJ1-4; D perhaps matches TRBD1 (5 bases). The sequencing here drew on CD4+ T cells sorted from blood, taken at approximately week 30, from a patient treated with tofacitinib. The TCR sequence derives from a human donor with alopecia areata. The CDR3 here is CASSYDRGSEKLFF. The CDR3 DNA is TGTGCCAGCAGTTACGACAGAGGATCCGAAAAACTGTTTTTT.